These 31 T cell receptor beta chains share one sample of origin, sequenced in a study of cytomegalovirus exposure and HLA in healthy donors. Data came from immunoSEQ multiplex PCR; TCRdb stores just in-frame clones and leaves some out. The table records around 120,000 clones, roughly 83% of them present only once. Sequenced input: PBMCs. These receptors all come from a man between 18 and 35 years old in good health and CMV-seronegative.

As concerns this clone: In the same sample, other DNA sequences code for this CDR3. V is TRBV9 and J is TRBJ2-7, with 7 bases that match TRBD1. J lost 0 bases, V lost 0 bases, and 0 bases had no gene match. The CDR3 contains 14 residues. CDR1 is SGDLS, CDR2 YYNGEE, per germline. CDR3 nucleotides: TGTGCCAGCAGCGTAGGGGACAGCTCCTACGAGCAGTACTTC. Translated, it gives CASSVGDSSYEQYF.

The chain combines TRBV5-1 with TRBJ2-5, with 10 bases identical to TRBD1. The CDR3 contains 15 residues. After removal of 3 bases from V and 1 base from J, the junction contained 3 bases not matched to a gene. Germline values: CDR1 SGHRS, CDR2 YFSETQ. The CDR3, as DNA: TGCGCCAGCAGCTATCGGACAGGGGGCCAAGAGACCCAGTACTTC. Translated, it gives CASSYRTGGQETQYF.

This CDR3 reads CASSSSDRALYGYTF. CDR3 DNA: TGTGCCAGCAGTTCCTCCGACAGGGCCCTCTATGGCTACACCTTC. J is TRBJ1-2 and V is TRBV27, with 7 bases identical to TRBD1. This CDR3 contains 15 residues. V dropped 4 bases and J dropped 4; count of bases not matched to a gene: 9. Looked up from germline, CDR1 is MNHEY and CDR2 is SMNVEV (reference sequence).

The chain uses TRBV6-1 and TRBJ2-7; TRBD1 matches 10 bases. CDR3 size: 13 residues. CDR1 is MNHNS, CDR2 SASEGT, per germline. Unmatched junction bases numbered 10, after V lost 11 bases and J lost 6 bases. In DNA, the CDR3 is TGTGCCGGGACAGGGGAAGTTCTGGGCGAGCAGTACTTC. This translates into CAGTGEVLGEQYF.

The chain combines TRBV6-1 with TRBJ2-5, with a tentative D call TRBD1 (6 bases). Germline V gene sequence: CDR1 MNHNS, CDR2 SASEGT. The CDR3 spans 13 residues. V was cut by 6 bases and J by 5 bases, with 13 bases left in between. The CDR3 nucleotides are TGTGCCAGCAGGCGGGCAGGGGTGGAGACCCAGTACTTC. Translation gives CASRRAGVETQYF.

This chain joins TRBV27 and TRBJ2-2; D possibly corresponds to TRBD1 (5 bases). Germline V CDR1 and CDR2: MNHEY, SMNVEV (reference sequence). There are 13 residues in the CDR3. Between the trimmed V and J ends, which lost 8 bases and 2 bases, there was a span of 9 bases. Here the CDR3 DNA reads TGTGCCAGCTGTGACAGCAACACCGGGGAGCTGTTTTTT. It specifies CASCDSNTGELFF.

The chain joins TRBV30 to TRBJ2-7, with D perhaps TRBD1 (5 bases). V was trimmed by 1 base and J by 3 bases, leaving 16 bases between them. The CDR3 runs 15 residues. Germline loops: CDR1 GTSNPN, CDR2 SVGIG (reference sequence). The CDR3 spells CAWSGEQAVNYEQYF. The CDR3 DNA is TGTGCCTGGAGTGGAGAACAGGCGGTTAACTACGAGCAGTACTTC.

This rearrangement joins TRBV5-1 to TRBJ2-5; D possibly corresponds to TRBD1 (5 bases). Per germline, CDR1 SGHRS and CDR2 YFSETQ. V was trimmed by 1 base and J by 3 bases, leaving 13 bases between them. CDR3 length: 15 residues. The CDR3 DNA follows: TGCGCCAGCAGCTTGCAGCAGGGCAGCGAAGAGACCCAGTACTTC. Amino acids: CASSLQQGSEETQYF.

The chain joins TRBV9 to TRBJ2-3; perhaps TRBD2 as D (5 bases). CDR1 and CDR2 from the germline V gene are SGDLS and YYNGEE. Between the trimmed V and J ends, which lost 3 bases and 0 bases, there was a span of 14 bases. CDR3 length equals 16 residues. CDR3 DNA: TGTGCCAGCAGCGCCGACCTCGGGGTTAGCACAGATACGCAGTATTTT. This sequence encodes CASSADLGVSTDTQYF.

The rearrangement links TRBV29-1 to TRBJ1-2, with a tentative D call TRBD1 (6 bases). Trimming removed 6 bases from V and 4 bases from J, with 12 bases in between. Per germline, CDR1 SQVTM and CDR2 ANQGSEA. The CDR3 has 12 residues. Here the CDR3 DNA reads TGCAGCGTGGCCACAGGGAGCTATGGCTACACCTTC. It specifies CSVATGSYGYTF.

The chain is built from TRBV19 and TRBJ1-5, with 7 bases fitting TRBD1. This CDR3 has 15 residues. With 9 bases clipped from V and 7 bases from J, the junction kept 15 bases outside the gene matches. Germline lookup yields CDR1 LNHDA and CDR2 SQIVND (reference sequence). CDR3 sequence reads: CASKPETGTGQPQHF. CDR3 DNA sequence: TGTGCCAGCAAACCCGAGACAGGGACGGGGCAGCCCCAGCATTTT.

The V call is TRBV5-1, the J call TRBJ1-4; 12 bases fit TRBD1. In germline, CDR1 is SGHRS, CDR2 YFSETQ. The CDR3 has 14 amino acids. V was clipped by 4 bases and J by 8 bases; unmatched bases: 3. The CDR3 spells CASSPGQGAEKLFF. The CDR3 nucleotides are TGCGCCAGCAGCCCGGGACAGGGGGCGGAAAAACTGTTTTTT.

The V gene is TRBV6-6, the J gene TRBJ1-2; TRBD1 matches 8 bases. The junction had 3 bases not matched to a gene; V was cut back by 3 bases and J by 6 bases. Germline V gene lookup returns CDR1 MNHNY and CDR2 SVGAGI (reference sequence). The CDR3 extends over 13 amino acids. CDR3 nucleotide sequence: TGTGCCAGCAGTTATTCAGGGGGCGATGGCTACACCTTC. Its translation is CASSYSGGDGYTF.

The CDR3 is CASSEEVGDISNQPQHF. CDR3 coding DNA: TGTGCCAGCAGTGAAGAAGTCGGGGACATTAGCAATCAGCCCCAGCATTTT. This chain joins TRBV2 and TRBJ1-5, with D perhaps TRBD1 (6 bases). Looked up from germline, CDR1 is SNHLY and CDR2 is FYNNEI. Trimming cost V 1 base and J 0 bases, with 13 bases left between them. This CDR3 comprises 17 residues.

As for this clone: The junction departs from the called germline gene at one end, perhaps through a read error. J is TRBJ2-7 and V is TRBV6-4; D is uncertain. The germline CDR1 and CDR2 sequences are MRHNA and SNTAGT. CDR3 length: 9 amino acids. This CDR3 is CASITRSPF. The CDR3 nucleotides are TGTGCCAGCATTACCCGGAGCCCCTTC.

This chain joins TRBV6-1 and TRBJ1-3; 9 bases fit TRBD1. V lost 6 bases, J lost 4 bases, and 4 bases stayed unmatched. This CDR3 spans 14 amino acids. Per germline, CDR1 MNHNS and CDR2 SASEGT. CDR3 nucleotide sequence: TGTGCCAGCAGCAACAGGGGGCAAGGAAACACCATATATTTT. Translation: CASSNRGQGNTIYF.

V is TRBV9 and J is TRBJ2-1; possibly TRBD1 for D (6 bases). V was pared by 0 bases and J by 0 bases, with 13 bases between. Germline values: CDR1 SGDLS, CDR2 YYNGEE. This CDR3 has 17 amino acids. CDR3 residues: CASSVGPGESSYNEQFF. The CDR3, as DNA: TGTGCCAGCAGCGTAGGGCCAGGGGAAAGCTCCTACAATGAGCAGTTCTTC. Variable domain in full (rest from reference TRBV9 and TRBJ2-1): DSGVTQTPKHLITATGQRVTLRCSPRSGDLSVYWYQQSLDQGLQFLIQYYNGEERAKGNILERFSAQQFPDLHSELNLSSLELGDSALYFCASSVGPGESSYNEQFFGPGTRLTVL.

This chain uses TRBV27 with TRBJ2-1; 8 bases are shared with TRBD1. Germline trimming cut 6 bases from V and 0 bases from J; bases unmatched to any gene: 4. The CDR3 is 15 residues long. Germline lookup yields CDR1 MNHEY and CDR2 SMNVEV (reference sequence). CDR3 in DNA: TGTGCCAGCAGCGACACAGGGGGCTCCTACAATGAGCAGTTCTTC. Its translation is CASSDTGGSYNEQFF.

This chain connects TRBV2 to TRBJ1-2; 7 bases align to TRBD1. CDR3 length equals 14 residues. Germline CDR1 is SNHLY and CDR2 is FYNNEI. J gave up 3 bases and V 1 base, and 2 bases lay outside the gene matches. The CDR3 loop is CASSEGDSDYGYTF. In DNA form, the CDR3 reads TGTGCCAGCAGTGAAGGGGACAGCGACTATGGCTACACCTTC.

This clone was found once. The J gene is TRBJ2-4, the V gene TRBV7-9, with 11 bases matching TRBD2. Unmatched junction bases numbered 5, after V lost 5 bases and J lost 2 bases. The CDR3 contains 16 residues. Germline V gene lookup returns CDR1 SEHNR and CDR2 FQNEAQ (reference sequence). CDR3 coding DNA: TGTGCCAGCAGCCCGGGGACTAGCGGAACCAAAAACATTCAGTACTTC. It codes for CASSPGTSGTKNIQYF.

The chain has TRBV6-6 and TRBJ2-7; TRBD1 matches at 9 bases. J was trimmed by 5 bases and V by 2 bases; bases with no gene match: 4. The CDR3 contains 14 residues. Per germline, CDR1 MNHNY and CDR2 SVGAGI (reference sequence). In DNA form, the CDR3 reads TGTGCCAGCAGTTACACCGGGACAGGGAACGAGCAGTACTTC. As protein: CASSYTGTGNEQYF.

The chain is built from TRBV21-1 and TRBJ1-1; the DNA was not used to check the table's D call, TRBD1. TRBV21-1 is labeled a pseudogene. The CDR3 is made up of 13 amino acids. This CDR3 reads CASTGQGAEGAFF. The CDR3 DNA reads TGTGCCAGCACGGGACAGGGGGCCGAAGGGGCTTTCTTT.

The chain recombines TRBV5-5 with TRBJ1-2; TRBD1 matches at 12 bases. The CDR3 contains 15 residues. The germline V gene encodes CDR1 SGHKS and CDR2 YYEKEE (reference sequence). With V trimmed by 3 bases and J by 8 bases, 8 bases remained unmatched. CDR3 DNA: TGTGCCAGCAGCTCGCCGGGACAGGGGGCTATAGGCTACACCTTC. Translation: CASSSPGQGAIGYTF. The full variable domain, with the rest looked up from reference TRBV5-5 and TRBJ1-2, is DAGVTQSPTHLIKTRGQQVTLRCSPISGHKSVSWYQQVLGQGPQFIFQYYEKEERGRGNFPDRFSARQFPNYSSELNVNALLLGDSALYLCASSSPGQGAIGYTFGSGTRLTVV.

The chain is built from TRBV4-1 and TRBJ1-1; no clear D gene. With 3 bases removed from V and 3 bases from J, the gap between germline ends came to 2 bases. Germline-derived CDR1 and CDR2 are MGHRA and YSYEKL. The CDR3 is 11 amino acids. The CDR3 DNA reads as TGCGCCAGCAGCCACTACACTGAAGCTTTCTTT. Translated, it gives CASSHYTEAFF.

The chain employs TRBV29-1 and TRBJ2-1; 12 nucleotides match TRBD2. Germline V lookup: CDR1 SQVTM, CDR2 ANQGSEA. J lost 7 bases, V lost 4 bases, and 17 bases had no gene match. The CDR3 extends over 18 amino acids. CDR3 sequence reads: CSVVGSRDLGLAGNEQFF. The CDR3 DNA follows: TGCAGCGTTGTAGGGAGTCGGGATCTAGGACTAGCGGGGAATGAGCAGTTCTTC.

The rearrangement links TRBV5-1 to TRBJ1-5, with D perhaps TRBD1 (6 bases). The CDR3 has 15 amino acids. Germline V lookup: CDR1 SGHRS, CDR2 YFSETQ. Between the trimmed V and J ends, which lost 0 bases and 4 bases, there was a span of 11 bases. The CDR3 protein is CASSLEDSLNQPQHF. As DNA, the CDR3 is TGCGCCAGCAGCTTGGAGGACAGTCTTAATCAGCCCCAGCATTTT.

This sequence joins TRBV2 and TRBJ1-1; 7 positions match TRBD1. There are 16 residues in the CDR3. Germline values: CDR1 SNHLY, CDR2 FYNNEI. Germline trimming cut 6 bases from V and 11 bases from J; bases unmatched to any gene: 21. CDR3 nucleotide sequence: TGTGCCAGCAGGGACACAAAGACAGGGCCTCCAGTTCGGGCTTTCTTT. This translates into CASRDTKTGPPVRAFF. Full variable domain (outside the CDR3, taken from reference TRBV2 and TRBJ1-1): EPEVTQTPSHQVTQMGQEVILRCVPISNHLYFYWYRQILGQKVEFLVSFYNNEISEKSEIFDDQFSVERPDGSNFTLKIRSTKLEDSAMYFCASRDTKTGPPVRAFFGQGTRLTVV.

The chain recombines TRBV2 with TRBJ2-7, with 14 bases fitting TRBD2. After removal of 4 bases from V and 2 bases from J, the junction contained 4 bases not matched to a gene. This CDR3 comprises 16 residues. The germline V gene encodes CDR1 SNHLY and CDR2 FYNNEI. CDR3 sequence: CASSVMTSGRAYEQYF. For the CDR3, the DNA is TGTGCCAGCAGTGTCATGACTAGCGGGAGGGCCTACGAGCAGTACTTC. The full variable domain, rest sourced from reference TRBV2 and TRBJ2-7, is EPEVTQTPSHQVTQMGQEVILRCVPISNHLYFYWYRQILGQKVEFLVSFYNNEISEKSEIFDDQFSVERPDGSNFTLKIRSTKLEDSAMYFCASSVMTSGRAYEQYFGPGTRLTVT.

The J gene is TRBJ2-5, the V gene TRBV7-2, with D maybe TRBD2 (6 bases). V was trimmed by 0 bases and J by 3 bases, leaving 11 bases between them. This CDR3 region has 15 residues. Germline CDR1 is SGHTA and CDR2 is FQGNSA. CDR3 sequence: CASSLAGGVEETQYF. Here the CDR3 DNA reads TGTGCCAGCAGCTTAGCCGGGGGAGTGGAAGAGACCCAGTACTTC.

The chain combines TRBV9 with TRBJ2-1; D is perhaps TRBD1 (6 bases). Trimming took off 4 bases at V and 6 bases at J, with 17 bases between the two ends. In germline, CDR1 is SGDLS, CDR2 YYNGEE. The CDR3 loop spans 15 amino acids. In DNA form, the CDR3 reads TGTGCCAGCAGCCCTAACCCTGGACAGTCCAATGAGCAGTTCTTC. Translation gives CASSPNPGQSNEQFF.

This chain uses TRBV10-3 with TRBJ1-1; possible D gene TRBD1, 5 bases. This CDR3 region has 15 residues. Germline V CDR1 and CDR2: ENHRY, SYGVKD. Between the trimmed V and J ends, which lost 6 bases and 7 bases, there was a span of 21 bases. The CDR3 sequence: CAIRRQTPTWGEAFF. CDR3 DNA sequence: TGTGCCATCAGGAGACAGACCCCCACCTGGGGTGAAGCTTTCTTT.